One sample yielded the 12 T cell receptor beta chains listed below, sequenced in a study of human T cells and chemical hapten exposure. TCRdb redid the calling of the RACE reads with MiXCR, one entry per CDR3 protein. The sample holds roughly 250,000 distinct CDR3 sequences; about 8.1% are singletons and the top ten take 2% to 2.5%. Time point here: pre-sensitization, week 0. Noted treatment: therapeutic diphenylcyclopropenone sensitization with weekly scalp DPC. Sequenced here: whole blood, sampled in connection with sensitization to the hapten diphenylcyclopropenone (DPC). The receptors originated from a woman aged 40 to 49 with alopecia areata. Some clones in this sample may be carry-over from other donors' samples.

V gene TRBV28 combines with J gene TRBJ2-7; tentatively, D is TRBD2 (6 bases). Trimming shortened V by 5 bases and J by 4 bases, and 18 bases separated the two germline ends. Germline V CDR1 and CDR2: MDHEN, SYDVKM. The CDR3 is 15 amino acids. CDR3 DNA sequence: TGTGCCAGCAGTCTGCCGGGAGCGGTAGGTTACGAGCAGTACTTC. Translated, it gives CASSLPGAVGYEQYF.

There are many counts of this clonotype. The chain recombines TRBV12-3 or TRBV12-4 with TRBJ1-2; D gene uncertain. V shed 5 bases and J shed 3 bases, with 7 bases lying between them. This CDR3 spans 12 amino acids. CDR3 in DNA: TGTGCCAGCAGTCCCGGAGACTATGGCTACACCTTC. This gives the protein CASSPGDYGYTF.

This clonotype occurred many times. The rearrangement joins TRBV6-2 or TRBV6-3 to TRBJ2-5; TRBD2 is a possible D gene (5 bases). The germline CDR1 and CDR2 sequences are MNHEY and SVGEGT. The CDR3 has 12 amino acids. Trimming took off 4 bases at V and 5 bases at J, with 8 bases between the two ends. DNA of the CDR3: TGTGCCAGCAGTTCCCCGGGGGAGACCCAGTACTTC. Protein: CASSSPGETQYF.

This clonotype was seen only a few times. The rearrangement links TRBV28 to TRBJ2-3; 8 bases align to TRBD1. The CDR3 extends over 16 amino acids. With 5 bases clipped from V and 2 bases from J, the junction kept 9 bases outside the gene matches. The germline gives CDR1 MDHEN, CDR2 SYDVKM. CDR3: CASSLAGTGDTDTQYF. DNA of the CDR3: TGTGCCAGCAGTCTCGCCGGGACAGGAGACACAGATACGCAGTATTTT.

This clonotype has ten or more counts. The gene calls are TRBV7-9 and TRBJ1-6, with a possible D match to TRBD1 (6 bases). The CDR3 is 15 amino acids. From germline, CDR1 is SEHNR and CDR2 FQNEAQ (reference sequence). V gave up 6 bases and J gave up 2 bases, with 11 bases separating them. The CDR3 region is CASSPWDTYNSPLHF. CDR3 coding DNA: TGTGCCAGCAGTCCCTGGGACACCTATAATTCACCCCTCCACTTT.

V is TRBV12-3 or TRBV12-4 and J is TRBJ1-1; D ambiguous. The CDR3 loop spans 15 amino acids. The V gene lost 1 base and the J gene lost 4 bases, with 13 bases spanning the gap. This chain's CDR3 is CASSLGVTLGTEAFF. Here the CDR3 DNA reads TGTGCCAGCAGTTTAGGGGTGACCCTGGGCACTGAAGCTTTCTTT.

The chain is built from TRBV20-1 and TRBJ2-5, with 7 positions matching TRBD1. The germline gives CDR1 DFQATT, CDR2 SNEGSKA (reference sequence). With V trimmed by 2 bases and J by 4 bases, 10 bases remained unmatched. The CDR3 has 15 amino acids. The CDR3 here is CSARFARGFRETQYF. For the CDR3, the DNA is TGCAGTGCTAGATTCGCCAGGGGGTTTAGAGAGACCCAGTACTTC.

This chain connects TRBV11-3 to TRBJ1-4; D unclear. The CDR3 length is 16 residues. Germline V gene data show CDR1 as SGHNT and CDR2 as YENEEA. Trimming stripped 1 base from V and 6 bases from J, with 15 bases between. The CDR3 reads CASSLAGSHIDEKLFF. The DNA of the CDR3 is TGTGCCAGCAGCTTAGCGGGCAGCCACATAGATGAAAAACTGTTTTTT. The full variable domain, in which reference TRBV11-3 and TRBJ1-4 provide the parts outside the CDR3, is EAGVVQSPRYKIIEKKQPVAFWCNPISGHNTLYWYLQNLGQGPELLIRYENEEAVDDSQLPKDRFSAERLKGVDSTLKIQPAELGDSAVYLCASSLAGSHIDEKLFFGSGTQLSVL.

Ten or more counts support this clonotype. This rearrangement joins TRBV28 to TRBJ2-7; no clear D. Germline lookup yields CDR1 MDHEN and CDR2 SYDVKM. Trimming stripped 4 bases from V and 5 bases from J, with 18 bases between. The CDR3 length is 15 residues. The CDR3 region has the DNA TGTGCCAGCAGTTCTCCCGGCGAGAGAGTCCACGAGCAGTACTTC. This gives the protein CASSSPGERVHEQYF.

This clonotype appeared many times. V gene TRBV28 combines with J gene TRBJ2-3; 7 positions match TRBD2. This CDR3 spans 14 amino acids. V shed 2 bases and J 8 bases; nucleotides not matched to a gene: 7. The germline CDR1 and CDR2 sequences are MDHEN and SYDVKM. CDR3 protein: CASSLLGRKGTQYF. The CDR3 bases are TGTGCCAGCAGTTTACTCGGGAGGAAGGGTACGCAGTATTTT.

V usage is TRBV12-3 or TRBV12-4 and J usage is TRBJ2-3; D tentatively fits TRBD1 or TRBD2 (6 bases each). Trimming shortened V by 2 bases and J by 2 bases, and 14 bases separated the two germline ends. The CDR3 length is 16 residues. The CDR3 region is CASSLSGGAVTDTQYF. CDR3 in DNA: TGTGCCAGCAGTTTATCCGGGGGCGCCGTCACAGATACGCAGTATTTT.

This chain joins TRBV6-2 or TRBV6-3 and TRBJ1-5; D is unclear. In germline, CDR1 is MNHEY, CDR2 SVGEGT. The length of the CDR3 is 17 residues. The V end was cut by 2 bases, the J end by 8 bases, with 22 bases between. CDR3 protein: CASSYPVGGRFGEPQHF. The CDR3 DNA follows: TGTGCCAGCAGTTACCCAGTCGGCGGCAGATTCGGGGAGCCCCAGCATTTT.